Described below is a single TCR beta chain sequence and its context. CD4+ T cells from unexposed donors were obtained before the COVID-19 pandemic (2011-2018). These data come from a study of CD4 T cells in relation to SARS-CoV-2 and coronaviruses. Trimming at V came to 5 bases and at J to 14 bases, leaving 19 bases not matched to a gene. Germline V gene sequence: CDR1 SEHNR, CDR2 FQNEAQ (reference sequence). This CDR3 comprises 16 residues. Profiling relied on immunoSEQ multiplex PCR, and the TCRdb table lists in-frame clones only, not all of them. The table has just under 65,000 clones, about 94% seen once.

Sequences were obtained from naive CD4+ T cells from PBMCs. Subset in this sample: naive CD4+ T cells isolated by negative enrichment. This sequence was found in a human donor in good health. The chain couples TRBV7-9 to TRBJ1-4; 8 nucleotides line up with TRBD1. The CDR3, as DNA: TGTGCCAGCAGCGCAGACAGGGGTATTAACCCCCTCCCGCTGTTTTTT. Its translation is CASSADRGINPLPLFF.